The T cell receptor (beta chain) under discussion was sequenced for a study of cytomegalovirus exposure and HLA in healthy donors. Study summary: HLA-typed donors were the source of approximately 88 million unique TCRs held in an early data release. Study results and caveats: Immune exposure was documented only through CMV serostatus. It was confirmed in vitro that a few of the CMV-associated chains were specific for CMV antigens.

V trimming: 7 bases; J trimming: 2 bases; junction bases outside the gene matches: 14. The CDR3 extends over 18 amino acids. Germline assignment: CDR1 MDHEN and CDR2 SYDVKM. This PCR relied on a set of 60 Vbeta primers and 13 Jbeta primers. Here immunoSEQ multiplex PCR was the method, and the copy in TCRdb shows in-frame clones only, minus some. This sample contains roughly 30,000 clones. As to this clone: As yet, its antigen is unknown.

What was sequenced was PBMCs. This chain joins TRBV28 and TRBJ1-5; 10 bases agree with TRBD1. The receptor's source is a woman between 35 and 50 years old in good health and CMV-seropositive. CDR3 sequence: CASIARQGAFRRNQPQHF. The CDR3 DNA reads as TGTGCCAGCATTGCGAGACAGGGGGCTTTTAGGCGCAATCAGCCCCAGCATTTT.